This record looks at one T cell receptor beta chain sequence and its context. Germline CDR1 is LGHDT and CDR2 is YNNKEL (reference sequence). The CDR3 has 14 amino acids. J lost 1 base, V lost 4 bases, and 2 bases had no gene match. Per the original methods: The authors estimated nucleated cell counts from reference gene primer amplification. Produced via immunoSEQ multiplex PCR; TCRdb's table is partial and in-frame only. V and J calls and clone size are copied from that table; D and trimming were computed from the DNA. Among 300,000 to 350,000 clones listed, 90% were seen once. These data come from a study of blood T cell repertoires in COVID-19.

The sequence came from a woman aged 18-35 years with acute COVID-19. The rearrangement uses TRBV3-1 (or the pseudogene TRBV3-2) and TRBJ2-7; 9 positions agree with TRBD2. Sequencing was done on a sample of PBMCs or T cells enriched from blood (not recorded which). CDR3 amino acids: CASSLAGESYEQYF. Here the CDR3 DNA reads TGTGCCAGCAGCCTAGCGGGAGAATCCTACGAGCAGTACTTC.